This T cell receptor beta chain was captured by sequencing in a study of PD-L1 blockade in urothelial cancer. Study-wide context: Anywhere from 0 to 3 prior chemotherapy regimens had been received by patients.

Time point specified: peripheral blood 6 weeks after treatment start. The diagnosis in patients was locally advanced or metastatic urothelial carcinoma. What went into each PCR as a spike was synthetic TCR analog templates. The data were produced by immunoSEQ multiplex PCR, yet TCRdb's version contains in-frame clones alone and is incomplete. The data show nearly 50,000 clones, with approximately 85% seen just once and under 2.5% held by the top ten. This CDR3 spans 14 amino acids. Germline V lookup: CDR1 MNHNS, CDR2 SASEGT. The V end lost 0 bases, the J end lost 3 bases, and 8 bases lay between the germline ends. This clone was picked up one time.

The source of this sequence is a man aged 45 to 65 with urothelial cancer. The material sequenced was PBMCs, taken around atezolizumab (anti-PD-L1) treatment. This chain connects TRBV6-1 to TRBJ2-5; D gene uncertain. The CDR3 is CASSEARLKETQYF. CDR3 DNA: TGTGCCAGCAGTGAAGCGCGTCTAAAAGAGACCCAGTACTTC.